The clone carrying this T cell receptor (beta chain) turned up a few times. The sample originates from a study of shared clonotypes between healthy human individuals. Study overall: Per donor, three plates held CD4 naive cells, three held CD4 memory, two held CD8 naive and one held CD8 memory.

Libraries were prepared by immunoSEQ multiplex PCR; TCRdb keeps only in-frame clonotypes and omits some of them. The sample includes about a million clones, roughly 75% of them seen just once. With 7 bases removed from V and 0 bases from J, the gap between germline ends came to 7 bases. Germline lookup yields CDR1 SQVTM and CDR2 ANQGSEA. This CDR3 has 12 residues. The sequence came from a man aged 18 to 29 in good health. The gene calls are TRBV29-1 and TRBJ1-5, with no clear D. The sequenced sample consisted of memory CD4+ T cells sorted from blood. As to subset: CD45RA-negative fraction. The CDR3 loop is CSAQYSNQPQHF. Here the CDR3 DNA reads TGCAGCGCCCAGTATAGCAATCAGCCCCAGCATTTT.